This TCR beta chain was sequenced in a study of cytomegalovirus exposure and HLA in healthy donors. Study-level findings and limits: Information on immune exposure was restricted to one variable (CMV serostatus). Both high specificity and high sensitivity reportedly marked the classifier's diagnosis of cytomegalovirus status. A later analysis linked 15,000 to 20,000 TCR beta sequences to HLA alleles at 0.05 false discovery rate.

In the PCR, 60 Vbeta and 13 Jbeta primers were used. The data were produced by immunoSEQ multiplex PCR, yet TCRdb's version contains in-frame clones alone and is incomplete. The sample shows about 220,000 clones, roughly 88% of them seen only once. Concerning this clone: Its target is not known.

The sequence was collected from a boy between 2 and 10 years old in good health and CMV-seronegative. The specimen was PBMCs.

The CDR3 DNA reads TGTGCCAGCAGCGGGGCAGGACAGCCCTACGAGCAGTACTTC. Translating it yields CASSGAGQPYEQYF. This chain joins TRBV9 and TRBJ2-7, with D maybe TRBD1 (6 bases). The CDR3 sequence is 14 residues long. Germline-derived CDR1 and CDR2 are SGDLS and YYNGEE. The germline V and J ends were trimmed by 3 bases and 2 bases, with 12 bases remaining between them.